The clone carrying this TCR beta chain was seen only once. At the DNA level, this CDR3 is encoded by other sequences in the same sample as well. Libraries were prepared by immunoSEQ multiplex PCR; TCRdb keeps only in-frame clonotypes and omits some of them. The sample contains hundreds of thousands of clones, about 96% of which appear only once. This sample stems from a study of shared clonotypes between healthy human individuals. Only CD45RO-negative cells positively selected for CCR7 counted as naive CD8 cells, so terminally differentiated effector memory CD45RA+ cells were excluded. The sample was naive CD8+ T cells sorted from blood. The clonotype was recovered from a woman aged 25 to 39 in good health.

The CDR3 here is CASSLGDSTDTQYF. In DNA form, the CDR3 reads TGCGCCAGCAGCTTGGGGGACAGCACAGATACGCAGTATTTT. J is TRBJ2-3 and V is TRBV5-1, with D perhaps being TRBD1 or TRBD2 (5 bases each). CDR1 is SGHRS, CDR2 YFSETQ, per germline. The CDR3 spans 14 residues. V was clipped by 0 bases and J by 0 bases, with 5 bases between them.